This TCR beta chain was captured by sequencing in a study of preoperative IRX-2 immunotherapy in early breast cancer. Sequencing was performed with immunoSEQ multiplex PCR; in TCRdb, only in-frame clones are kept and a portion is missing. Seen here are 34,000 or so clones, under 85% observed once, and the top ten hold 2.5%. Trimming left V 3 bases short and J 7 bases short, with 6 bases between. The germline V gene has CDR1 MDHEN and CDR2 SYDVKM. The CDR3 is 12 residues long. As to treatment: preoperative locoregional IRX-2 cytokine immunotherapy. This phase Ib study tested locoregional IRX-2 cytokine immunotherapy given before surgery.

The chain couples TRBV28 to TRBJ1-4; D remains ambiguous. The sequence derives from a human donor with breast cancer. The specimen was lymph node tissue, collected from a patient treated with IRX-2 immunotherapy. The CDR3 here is CASSLLGEKLFF. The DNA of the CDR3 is TGTGCCAGCAGTTTGCTGGGTGAAAAACTGTTTTTT.